This TCR beta chain was recorded in a study of cytomegalovirus exposure and HLA in healthy donors. Findings and limits, study-wide: A missense DCLRE1C variant was associated with V- and J-gene trimming of TCR beta chains in a later analysis, and an independent cohort replicated the association. When analyzed later, the rates of TCR association showed variation by HLA locus, with DRB1 the most and HLA-C the fewest. It was confirmed in vitro that three of the CMV-associated chains were specific for CMV antigens.

The PCR contained 60 Vbeta and 13 Jbeta primers. The assay was immunoSEQ multiplex PCR, and TCRdb's table has in-frame clones only and misses some. Of roughly 70,000 clones listed, about four fifths were seen once; the top ten hold 1.9%. The CDR3 extends over 15 amino acids. V lost 5 bases, J lost 8 bases, and 9 bases stayed unmatched. From germline, CDR1 is SGHTA and CDR2 FQGNSA. Remarks on this clone: Antigen specificity is unknown.

V gene TRBV7-2 combines with J gene TRBJ1-4, with 9 nucleotides matching TRBD1. Sequences were obtained from PBMCs. This receptor was taken from a man younger than 35 in good health and CMV-seronegative. The chain's CDR3 is CASSPQTGGGEKLFF. The CDR3 nucleotides read TGTGCCAGCAGCCCTCAGACAGGGGGTGGGGAAAAACTGTTTTTT.